The 8 T cell receptor beta chains below come from one sample, sequenced in a study of early T cells in non-severe SARS-CoV-2 infection. MiXCR was run by TCRdb on the 5' RACE reads, yielding one entry per CDR3 protein. There are around 67,000 distinct CDR3 sequences in the sample; roughly 12% occur only once, and 3% to 4.5% lies in the top ten. Material: whole blood. The receptors derive from an adult who was a healthcare worker with PCR-confirmed SARS-CoV-2 infection or an uninfected control (not recorded which).

V is TRBV7-9 and J is TRBJ1-1, with a possible D match to TRBD1 (5 bases). Germline CDR1 SEHNR, CDR2 FQNEAQ (reference sequence). The CDR3 loop spans 15 amino acids. V was clipped by 0 bases and J by 4 bases, with 12 bases between them. In nucleotides, the CDR3 is TGTGCCAGCAGCTTAGCGCGAGGGAGGGGCACTGAAGCTTTCTTT. It translates to CASSLARGRGTEAFF.

This clonotype has a count of ten or more. A read error may account for a junction end that differs from germline. The CDR3 region has the DNA TGTGCTAGCAGCCTAGGCGGGAGCGGGAGTGGGACCCAGTACTTC. This translates into CASSLGGSGSGTQYF. The rearrangement uses TRBV7-7 and TRBJ2-5, with 8 positions matching TRBD2. This CDR3 contains 15 residues. Germline V gene data show CDR1 as SSHAT and CDR2 as FNYEAQ (reference sequence).

This clonotype was detected many times. The chain uses TRBV3-1 and TRBJ2-1, with unresolved D. This CDR3 is built from 11 residues. CDR1 and CDR2 from the germline V gene are LGHDT and YNNKEL (reference sequence). Trimming stripped 6 bases from V and 10 bases from J, with 10 bases between. CDR3 bases: TGTGCCAGCAGTGAAAAGCGCGAGCAGTTCTTC. Translated, it gives CASSEKREQFF.

In its sample, this clonotype was seen a few times. The genes are TRBV21-1 and TRBJ2-3. TRBV21-1 is a pseudogene. This CDR3 contains 9 residues. The CDR3 DNA reads TGTGCCAGCAGCATGGCGCAGTATTTT. This encodes CASSMAQYF.

The J gene is TRBJ2-7, the V gene TRBV7-9, with D possibly TRBD1 on 5 matching bases. Germline V gene sequence: CDR1 SEHNR, CDR2 FQNEAQ (reference sequence). V dropped 5 bases and J dropped 4 bases, with 15 bases sitting between them. This CDR3 has 14 amino acids. CDR3 nucleotides: TGTGCCAGCAGCACCACCCAGGGTCGGTACGAGCAGTACTTC. Residues: CASSTTQGRYEQYF.

This clonotype was detected ten times or more. This chain links TRBV11-2 with TRBJ2-1; D perhaps matches TRBD2 (6 bases). Per the germline V gene, CDR1 is SGHAT and CDR2 is FQNNGV. With 2 bases removed from V and 5 bases from J, the gap between germline ends came to 7 bases. The CDR3 loop spans 13 amino acids. The CDR3, as DNA: TGTGCCAGCAGCTTATGGGGGGACAATGAGCAGTTCTTC. It yields the protein CASSLWGDNEQFF.

The chain recombines TRBV7-9 with TRBJ1-1; D is perhaps TRBD1 (6 bases). V lost 5 bases and J lost 11, with 15 bases in between. There are 12 residues in the CDR3. The germline V gene encodes CDR1 SEHNR and CDR2 FQNEAQ (reference sequence). In DNA form, the CDR3 reads TGTGCCAGCAGCCCACCGCCAGGGGTGGCTTTCTTT. This encodes CASSPPPGVAFF.

This clonotype was detected many times. This chain uses TRBV6-5 with TRBJ1-1; D is perhaps TRBD1 (5 bases). The CDR3 runs to 13 residues. The V end was cut by 5 bases, the J end by 4 bases, with 11 bases between. Germline V gene lookup returns CDR1 MNHEY and CDR2 SVGAGI. CDR3 in amino acids: CASSPGGSTEAFF. The CDR3 coding sequence is TGTGCCAGCAGTCCGGGGGGGAGCACTGAAGCTTTCTTT.